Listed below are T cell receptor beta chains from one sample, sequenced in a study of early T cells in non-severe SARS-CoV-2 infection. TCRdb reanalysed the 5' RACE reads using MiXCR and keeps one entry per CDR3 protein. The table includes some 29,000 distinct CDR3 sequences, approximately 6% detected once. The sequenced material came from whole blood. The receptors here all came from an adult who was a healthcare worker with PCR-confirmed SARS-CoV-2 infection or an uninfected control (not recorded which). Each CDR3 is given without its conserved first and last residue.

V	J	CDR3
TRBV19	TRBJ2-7	ASKLTGTGILEQY
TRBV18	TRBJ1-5	ASSPGSTQPQH
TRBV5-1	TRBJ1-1	ASSLGPTNTEAF
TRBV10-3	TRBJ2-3	ATRTSGGALVTDTQY
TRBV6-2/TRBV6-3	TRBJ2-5	ATTWDGRRETQY
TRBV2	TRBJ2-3	ASSGPLSTDTQY
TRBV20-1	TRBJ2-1	SATMWDAKIREQF
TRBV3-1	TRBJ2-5	ASSQDRNTQVF
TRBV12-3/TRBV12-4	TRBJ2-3	ASSPRGAASGNTQY
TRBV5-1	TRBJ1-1	ASSLDRGGPGVTEAF
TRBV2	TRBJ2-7	ASLRTGGLNEQY
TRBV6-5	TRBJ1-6	ASSSDRGNSPLH
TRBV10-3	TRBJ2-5	AISWGGDTRG
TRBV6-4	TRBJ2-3	ASSDEAGATDTQY
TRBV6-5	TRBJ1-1	ASSYGLESNTEAF
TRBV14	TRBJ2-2	ASAPYTGELF
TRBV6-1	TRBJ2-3	ASRALGATDTQY
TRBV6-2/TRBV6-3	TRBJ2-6	ASSYGGSGANVLT
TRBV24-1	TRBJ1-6	ATSEGGSPLH
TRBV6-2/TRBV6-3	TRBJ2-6	ASSYSRATGANVLT
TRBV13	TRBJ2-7	ASSSSDSPYEQY
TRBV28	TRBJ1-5	ASSLGPSKGNQPQH
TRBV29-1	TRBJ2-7	SVEAGHYEQY
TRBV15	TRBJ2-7	ATSRDLYGSWN
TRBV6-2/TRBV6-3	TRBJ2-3	ASTYRTSGAPDTQY
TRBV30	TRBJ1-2	AWRPGTFEDYGYT
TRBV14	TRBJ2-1	ASSRSPGQGSDEQF
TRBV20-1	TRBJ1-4	SARVFGDSKF
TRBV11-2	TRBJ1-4	ASSFGSLGEKLF
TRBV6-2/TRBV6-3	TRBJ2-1	ASSLESYNEQF
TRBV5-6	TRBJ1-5	ASSLTPLGRPQH
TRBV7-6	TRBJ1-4	AIRGSHEKLF
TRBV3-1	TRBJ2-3	ASTRQGTSGSSTDTQY
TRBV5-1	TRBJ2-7	ASSDGFRSYEQY
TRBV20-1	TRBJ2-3	SAPPGASFSTDTQY
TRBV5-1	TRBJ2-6	ASSLFLSGANVLT
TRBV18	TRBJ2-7	ASSPTRQGSYEQY
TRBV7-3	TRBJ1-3	ASSSGGTIY
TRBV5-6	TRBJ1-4	ASSLAGKDTNEKLF
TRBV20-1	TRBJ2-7	SASNQGSYEQY
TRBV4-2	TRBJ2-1	ASSQGPSSGEYNEQF
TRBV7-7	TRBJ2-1	ASSPSRGSSYNEQF
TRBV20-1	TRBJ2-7	SASGGSGGTYEQY
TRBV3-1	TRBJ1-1	ASSPTGGRTEAF
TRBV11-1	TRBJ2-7	ASKQDRFTYEQY
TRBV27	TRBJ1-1	ASSLVRGTGVNTEAF
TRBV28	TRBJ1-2	ASSSLPLYT